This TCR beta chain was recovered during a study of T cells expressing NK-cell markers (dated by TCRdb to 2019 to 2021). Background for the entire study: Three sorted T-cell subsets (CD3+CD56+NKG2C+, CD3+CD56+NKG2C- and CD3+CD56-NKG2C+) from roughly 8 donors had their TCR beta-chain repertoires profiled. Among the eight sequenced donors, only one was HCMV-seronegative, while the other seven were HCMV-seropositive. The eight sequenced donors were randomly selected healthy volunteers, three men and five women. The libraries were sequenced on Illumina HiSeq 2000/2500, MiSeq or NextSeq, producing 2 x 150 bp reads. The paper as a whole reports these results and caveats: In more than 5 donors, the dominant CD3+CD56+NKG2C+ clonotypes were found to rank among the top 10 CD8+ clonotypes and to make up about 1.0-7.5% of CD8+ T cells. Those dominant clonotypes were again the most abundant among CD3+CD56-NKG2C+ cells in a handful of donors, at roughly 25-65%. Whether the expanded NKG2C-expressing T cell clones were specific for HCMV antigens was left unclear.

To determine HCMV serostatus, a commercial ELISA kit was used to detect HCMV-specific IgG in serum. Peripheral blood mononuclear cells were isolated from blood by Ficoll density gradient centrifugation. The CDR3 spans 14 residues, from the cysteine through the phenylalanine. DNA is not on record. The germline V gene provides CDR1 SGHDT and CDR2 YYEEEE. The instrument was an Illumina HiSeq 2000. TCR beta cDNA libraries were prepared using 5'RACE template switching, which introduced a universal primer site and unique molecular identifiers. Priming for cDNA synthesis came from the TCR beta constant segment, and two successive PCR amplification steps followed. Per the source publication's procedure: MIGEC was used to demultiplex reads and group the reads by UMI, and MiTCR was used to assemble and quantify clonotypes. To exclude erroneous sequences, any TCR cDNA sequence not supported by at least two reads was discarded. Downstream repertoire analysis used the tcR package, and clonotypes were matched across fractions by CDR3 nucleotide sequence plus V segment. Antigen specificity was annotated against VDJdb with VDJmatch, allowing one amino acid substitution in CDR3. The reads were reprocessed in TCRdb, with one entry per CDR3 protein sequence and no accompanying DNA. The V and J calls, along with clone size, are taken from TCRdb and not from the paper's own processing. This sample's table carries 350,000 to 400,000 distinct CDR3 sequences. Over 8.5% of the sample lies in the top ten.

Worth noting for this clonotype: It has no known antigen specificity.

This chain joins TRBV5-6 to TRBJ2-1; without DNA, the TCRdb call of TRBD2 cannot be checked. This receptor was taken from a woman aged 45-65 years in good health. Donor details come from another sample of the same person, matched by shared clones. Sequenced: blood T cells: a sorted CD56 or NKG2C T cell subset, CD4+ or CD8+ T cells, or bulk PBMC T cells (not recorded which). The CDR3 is CASSLLFAGTEQFF.